The 28 T cell receptor beta chains in this list originate from one sample, sequenced in a study of CD8 T cells in ankylosing spondylitis. TCRdb re-analysed the 5' RACE reads in MiXCR, keeping a single row per CDR3 protein. Among 35,000 to 40,000 distinct CDR3 sequences listed, more than 15% were seen once. Specimen: blood. The receptors come from a male donor with ankylosing spondylitis or in good health (not recorded which).

The V gene is TRBV5-1, the J gene TRBJ2-3; a weak D match, TRBD2 (5 bases). Germline CDR1 and CDR2: SGHRS and YFSETQ. Deletions cut 0 bases from V and 4 bases from J, with 6 bases between. This CDR3 region has 13 residues. CDR3 nucleotide sequence: TGCGCCAGCAGCTTGGCGAGGGCAGATACGCAGTATTTT. Protein product: CASSLARADTQYF.

The V call is TRBV21-1, the J call TRBJ2-7; the table gives TRBD2 as D, unverified against the DNA. TRBV21-1 corresponds to a pseudogene. CDR3 size: 15 residues. In nucleotides, the CDR3 is TGTGCCAGCAGCAAAGGGACTAGCGGGCGCTACGAGCAGTACTTC. It is translated as CASSKGTSGRYEQYF.

This clonotype was recorded a few times. The chain has TRBV10-2 and TRBJ1-5; D not resolved. V lost 8 bases and J 6 bases, leaving 2 bases between the germline ends. The CDR3 is 9 amino acids. The germline V gene encodes CDR1 WSHSY and CDR2 SAAADI. The CDR3 loop is CASGQPQHF. CDR3 bases: TGCGCCAGCGGTCAGCCCCAGCATTTT.

This clonotype has at least ten counts. V and J are TRBV6-5 and TRBJ2-7; D ambiguous. The CDR3 consists of 13 residues. Trimming cost V 2 bases and J 0 bases, with 5 bases left between them. CDR1 is MNHEY and CDR2 is SVGAGI in the germline V gene. Written as DNA, the CDR3 is TGTGCCAGCAGTTACAGGAGCTCCTACGAGCAGTACTTC. Protein product: CASSYRSSYEQYF.

The chain has TRBV3-1 and TRBJ2-1; tentatively, D is TRBD2 (5 bases). Trimming left V 2 bases short and J 8 bases short, with 13 bases between. The CDR3 covers 14 residues. CDR1 is LGHDT, CDR2 YNNKEL, per germline (reference sequence). The CDR3 sequence is CASSQTGLNDEQFF. Written as DNA, the CDR3 is TGTGCCAGCAGCCAAACCGGACTCAACGATGAGCAGTTCTTC.

The rearrangement joins TRBV5-1 to TRBJ1-1; TRBD1 is a possible D gene (5 bases). Trimming took 4 bases from V and 4 from J, leaving 11 bases between them. This CDR3 region has 13 residues. Germline-derived CDR1 and CDR2 are SGHRS and YFSETQ. The CDR3, as DNA: TGCGCCAGCAGCGGGAGGGGAGGCACTGAAGCTTTCTTT. Its protein is CASSGRGGTEAFF.

The J gene is TRBJ1-5, the V gene TRBV6-6, with 7 bases fitting TRBD1. The CDR3 consists of 17 residues. Germline V gene sequence: CDR1 MNHNY, CDR2 SVGAGI (reference sequence). The junction had 9 bases not matched to a gene; V was cut back by 2 bases and J by 2 bases. Here the CDR3 reads CASSYARDSRRNQPQHF. CDR3 bases: TGTGCCAGCAGTTACGCTAGGGACAGTCGTCGCAATCAGCCCCAGCATTTT.

The V call is TRBV2, the J call TRBJ1-1; possible D gene TRBD1, 6 bases. Germline-derived CDR1 and CDR2 are SNHLY and FYNNEI. Trimming pared 3 bases from V and 6 bases from J, leaving 11 bases between. The CDR3 consists of 13 residues. CDR3 amino acids: CASSDPGTPEAFF. CDR3 nucleotides: TGTGCCAGCAGTGATCCTGGGACACCTGAAGCTTTCTTT. The full variable domain, with the rest looked up from reference TRBV2 and TRBJ1-1, is EPEVTQTPSHQVTQMGQEVILRCVPISNHLYFYWYRQILGQKVEFLVSFYNNEISEKSEIFDDQFSVERPDGSNFTLKIRSTKLEDSAMYFCASSDPGTPEAFFGQGTRLTVV.

This clonotype has more than one count but fewer than ten. V and J are TRBV7-2 and TRBJ2-2, with a weak D call TRBD1 (6 bases). From germline, CDR1 is SGHTA and CDR2 FQGNSA. This CDR3 has 18 amino acids. Between the trimmed V and J ends, which lost 4 bases and 0 bases, there was a span of 18 bases. The DNA of the CDR3 is TGTGCCAGCAGCTCCGGCGGATGGACAGCCTCGAACACCGGGGAGCTGTTTTTT. Protein sequence: CASSSGGWTASNTGELFF. The variable domain in full, completed from reference TRBV7-2 and TRBJ2-2, reads GAGVSQSPSNKVTEKGKDVELRCDPISGHTALYWYRQSLGQGLEFLIYFQGNSAPDKSGLPSDRFSAERTGGSVSTLTIQRTQQEDSAVYLCASSSGGWTASNTGELFFGEGSRLTVL.

This clonotype appeared a few times. The chain carries TRBV4-3 and TRBJ2-1; 9 bases line up with TRBD2. Per germline, CDR1 LGHNA and CDR2 YSLEER. Trimming at V came to 0 bases and at J to 2 bases, leaving 5 bases not matched to a gene. The CDR3 is made up of 17 amino acids. CDR3 protein: CASSQDFRLAAYNEQFF. The CDR3, as DNA: TGCGCCAGCAGCCAAGATTTTAGACTAGCGGCCTACAATGAGCAGTTCTTC.

This sequence joins TRBV7-3 and TRBJ1-1; D perhaps matches TRBD1 (6 bases). From germline, CDR1 is SGHTA and CDR2 FQGTGA. Between the trimmed V and J ends, which lost 5 bases and 5 bases, there was a span of 12 bases. The CDR3 runs to 13 residues. The CDR3 loop reads CASSTTGGTEAFF. The DNA for the CDR3 is TGTGCCAGCAGCACGACAGGCGGAACTGAAGCTTTCTTT.

This clonotype was picked up a small number of times. This chain uses TRBV28 with TRBJ2-5; D gene ambiguous. The germline gives CDR1 MDHEN, CDR2 SYDVKM. Trimming shortened V by 2 bases and J by 1 base, and 8 bases separated the two germline ends. The CDR3 is made up of 14 amino acids. CDR3 bases: TGTGCCAGCAGTTTACCGGGCCTCCAAGAGACCCAGTACTTC. This sequence encodes CASSLPGLQETQYF.

The chain joins TRBV5-6 to TRBJ2-3, with TRBD2 matching over 9 bases. This CDR3 contains 15 residues. The V and J ends lost 0 bases and 4 bases, in that order; junction bases with no gene match: 3. The germline V gene encodes CDR1 SGHDT and CDR2 YYEEEE. CDR3 residues: CASSLGGGAADTQYF. The CDR3 nucleotides read TGTGCCAGCAGCTTGGGCGGGGGGGCAGCAGATACGCAGTATTTT.

The chain has TRBV5-1 and TRBJ2-2; D uncertain. Trimming left V 1 base short and J 1 base short, with 8 bases between. The CDR3 is 15 residues long. From germline, CDR1 is SGHRS and CDR2 YFSETQ. CDR3 sequence: CASSLLTGNTGELFF. The CDR3 region has the DNA TGCGCCAGCAGCTTGTTAACCGGGAACACCGGGGAGCTGTTTTTT.

The genes are TRBV27 and TRBJ2-6; D not resolved. Trimming removed 6 bases from V and 4 bases from J, with 10 bases in between. This CDR3 spans 14 amino acids. CDR1 MNHEY and CDR2 SMNVEV come from the germline V gene (reference sequence). The CDR3 loop reads CASRLSGGANVLTF. In DNA, the CDR3 is TGTGCCAGCAGGCTCTCCGGAGGGGCCAACGTCCTGACTTTC.

The chain employs TRBV5-1 and TRBJ1-4; a weak D match, TRBD1 (5 bases). From germline, CDR1 is SGHRS and CDR2 YFSETQ. This CDR3 region has 15 residues. The V end was cut by 5 bases, the J end by 2 bases, with 13 bases between. The CDR3 spells CASRGESRTNEKLFF. The CDR3, as DNA: TGCGCCAGCAGGGGGGAGAGCCGGACTAATGAAAAACTGTTTTTT.

This clonotype was detected a few times. The CDR3 DNA follows: TGTGCCAGCAGTGTCCGTGGGGGCGAGCAGTACTTC. This codes for CASSVRGGEQYF. The V gene is TRBV6-5, the J gene TRBJ2-7, with D perhaps matching TRBD1 or TRBD2 (5 bases each). The CDR3 consists of 12 residues. V was cut by 5 bases and J by 6 bases, with 11 bases left in between. CDR1 MNHEY and CDR2 SVGAGI come from the germline V gene.

The chain combines TRBV6-5 with TRBJ2-2; no clear D gene. Trimming stripped 3 bases from V and 1 base from J, with 6 bases between. This CDR3 has 14 residues. Germline CDR1 MNHEY, CDR2 SVGAGI. In DNA form, the CDR3 reads TGTGCCAGCAGTTATATACAGAACACCGGGGAGCTGTTTTTT. Amino acid sequence: CASSYIQNTGELFF.

This clonotype was recorded many times. The rearrangement uses TRBV7-9 and TRBJ2-3, with D unresolved. This CDR3 spans 15 amino acids. V gave up 8 bases and J gave up 0 bases, with 15 bases separating them. Germline loops: CDR1 SEHNR, CDR2 FQNEAQ (reference sequence). In DNA, the CDR3 is TGTGCCAGCGCCAACCCCCCTCTTAGCACAGATACGCAGTATTTT. As protein: CASANPPLSTDTQYF.

The chain joins TRBV7-2 to TRBJ2-3; possibly TRBD1 for D (6 bases). The CDR3 is 14 residues long. Germline-derived CDR1 and CDR2 are SGHTA and FQGNSA. The V end was cut by 7 bases, the J end by 4 bases, with 15 bases between. The CDR3 bases are TGTGCCAGCACCTATGGACAGTCCGCAGATACGCAGTATTTT. Translation gives CASTYGQSADTQYF.

The rearrangement links TRBV20-1 to TRBJ1-1, with D perhaps matching TRBD1 (5 bases). The V end was cut by 3 bases, the J end by 1 base, with 12 bases between. The CDR3 contains 14 residues. Germline values: CDR1 DFQATT, CDR2 SNEGSKA (reference sequence). Here the CDR3 DNA reads TGCAGTGCTAGCCCCGGGGCCCAGAACACTGAAGCTTTCTTT. Encoded protein: CSASPGAQNTEAFF.

This clonotype appeared a few times. The chain carries TRBV7-2 and TRBJ2-3, with 8 bases aligning to TRBD2. This CDR3 region has 15 residues. From germline, CDR1 is SGHTA and CDR2 FQGNSA. The junction had 2 bases not matched to a gene; V was cut back by 2 bases and J by 1 base. The CDR3 is CASSLNGGGTDTQYF. The CDR3 nucleotides are TGTGCCAGCAGCTTAAACGGGGGGGGCACAGATACGCAGTATTTT.

This clonotype has more than one count but fewer than ten. The V gene is TRBV5-1, the J gene TRBJ1-4; TRBD1 aligns across 11 bases. V dropped 0 bases and J dropped 8; count of bases not matched to a gene: 3. Germline V gives CDR1 SGHRS, CDR2 YFSETQ. The CDR3 is 15 amino acids. CDR3 in DNA: TGCGCCAGCAGCTTGGGGACAGGGGGCTTGGAAAAACTGTTTTTT. Encoded protein: CASSLGTGGLEKLFF.

This clonotype was counted between two and nine times. CDR3 amino acids: CASSLGRETQYF. The CDR3 DNA follows: TGCGCCAGCAGCTTGGGGAGAGAGACCCAGTACTTC. This chain links TRBV5-1 with TRBJ2-5; D call uncertain. This CDR3 is built from 12 residues. V lost 0 bases and J 4 bases, leaving 4 bases between the germline ends. Germline V gene data show CDR1 as SGHRS and CDR2 as YFSETQ.

This clonotype was seen only a few times. The V gene is TRBV14, the J gene TRBJ1-3, with D hard to call. CDR1 is SGHDN and CDR2 is FVKESK in the germline V gene. The CDR3 sequence is 17 residues long. V lost 0 bases and J lost 0, with 12 bases in between. CDR3 nucleotides: TGTGCCAGCAGCCAAGAGGTGGTGACATTCTCTGGAAACACCATATATTTT. This codes for CASSQEVVTFSGNTIYF.

The V call is TRBV28, the J call TRBJ2-7; possibly TRBD1 or TRBD2 for D (5 bases each). The germline V gene has CDR1 MDHEN and CDR2 SYDVKM. The CDR3 runs to 14 residues. V was trimmed by 4 bases and J by 6 bases, leaving 16 bases between them. The CDR3 loop is CASSYPSRDREQYF. The DNA of the CDR3 is TGTGCCAGCAGTTACCCCTCTAGGGACCGCGAGCAGTACTTC.

This rearrangement joins TRBV12-3 or TRBV12-4 to TRBJ2-1, with 8 bases fitting TRBD2. Losses at the gene ends were 6 bases for V and 4 bases for J; bases not matched to a gene: 8. The CDR3 totals 15 residues. The CDR3 here is CASRRKLAGYNEQFF. Here the CDR3 DNA reads TGTGCCAGCAGAAGAAAGCTAGCGGGTTACAATGAGCAGTTCTTC.

This clonotype turned up a few times. The chain couples TRBV5-1 to TRBJ2-1, with TRBD2 identical over 10 bases. Unmatched junction bases numbered 14, after V lost 7 bases and J lost 10 bases. The V gene's germline CDR1 is SGHRS and CDR2 YFSETQ. The CDR3 extends over 15 amino acids. The CDR3 loop is CASFPTSGVYREQFF. The CDR3, as DNA: TGCGCCAGCTTTCCCACTAGCGGGGTTTACAGGGAGCAGTTCTTC.